This paragraph reports one T cell receptor beta chain. No antigen is known for it. PCR primers comprised 60 Vbeta and 13 Jbeta primers. The protocol was immunoSEQ multiplex PCR, while the TCRdb copy is restricted to in-frame clones and leaves out a portion. The sample contains 150,000 to 200,000 clones, 72% of which appear only once. This sample is part of a study of cytomegalovirus exposure and HLA in healthy donors. Study results and caveats: The investigators catalogued some 150 TCR beta chains as cytomegalovirus-associated.

This CDR3 contains 15 residues. V was pared by 8 bases and J by 8 bases, with 14 bases of the junction left unmatched. In germline, CDR1 is MRHNA, CDR2 SNTAGT. The V and J genes are TRBV6-4 and TRBJ1-4; 7 bases line up with TRBD1. The sequencing sample was made of PBMCs. The source of this sequence is a human donor in good health. The CDR3 loop reads CASQSTGESGEKLFF. As DNA, the CDR3 is TGTGCCAGCCAGAGTACAGGGGAATCTGGCGAAAAACTGTTTTTT.